A selection of T cell receptor beta chains follows, all from one sample in a study of technical replicates of blood from a few donors. TCRdb keeps only in-frame clones here, not all; method: immunoSEQ multiplex PCR. The sample consists of around 16,000 clones, over 70% of them appearing once. Sequencing input: PBMCs. The origin of the receptors is a human donor in good health. Both conserved end residues are part of each CDR3. The order of the fields is V gene, D gene, CDR3 length, clone size, J gene, CDR3 protein, CDR3 DNA. The D gene is left open where the match is weak. Only some rows state a clone size, as once, few, many or a class for expanded clones.

v_gene: TRBV7-9; d_gene: TRBD1; len: 12; abundance: NA; j_gene: TRBJ2-7; CDR3aa: CASSHQGAEQYF; CDR3nt: TGTGCCAGCAGCCATCAGGGGGCCGAGCAGTACTTC
v_gene: TRBV27; d_gene: NA; len: 12; abundance: NA; j_gene: TRBJ2-5; CDR3aa: CASSIIGETQYF; CDR3nt: TGTGCCAGCAGCATCATCGGAGAGACCCAGTACTTC
v_gene: TRBV4-1; d_gene: NA; len: 13; abundance: NA; j_gene: TRBJ1-1; CDR3aa: CASSQGEYTEAFF; CDR3nt: TGCGCCAGCAGCCAAGGGGAGTATACTGAAGCTTTCTTT
v_gene: TRBV6-1; d_gene: TRBD1; len: 16; abundance: NA; j_gene: TRBJ2-7; CDR3aa: CASSAPRGTGRYEQYF; CDR3nt: TGTGCCAGCAGTGCCCCAAGGGGGACAGGGCGGTACGAGCAGTACTTC
v_gene: TRBV2; d_gene: TRBD1; len: 15; abundance: NA; j_gene: TRBJ1-5; CDR3aa: CASSVQGNSNQPQHF; CDR3nt: TGTGCCAGCAGTGTACAGGGGAATAGCAATCAGCCCCAGCATTTT
v_gene: TRBV2; d_gene: TRBD1; len: 14; abundance: NA; j_gene: TRBJ2-7; CDR3aa: CASSGQGGLYEQYF; CDR3nt: TGTGCCAGCAGCGGACAGGGGGGTCTCTACGAGCAGTACTTC
v_gene: TRBV19; d_gene: NA; len: 15; abundance: few; j_gene: TRBJ2-7; CDR3aa: CASSISAELVYEQYF; CDR3nt: TGTGCCAGTAGTATCTCCGCGGAGCTGGTCTACGAGCAGTACTTC
v_gene: TRBV5-1; d_gene: TRBD2; len: 16; abundance: NA; j_gene: TRBJ2-3; CDR3aa: CASSPLSGARADTQYF; CDR3nt: TGCGCCAGCAGCCCCCTTAGCGGGGCTAGGGCAGATACGCAGTATTTT
v_gene: TRBV7-2; d_gene: NA; len: 13; abundance: few; j_gene: TRBJ1-1; CDR3aa: CASSPVMNTEAFF; CDR3nt: TGTGCCAGCAGCCCAGTGATGAACACTGAAGCTTTCTTT
v_gene: TRBV7-9; d_gene: NA; len: 18; abundance: few; j_gene: TRBJ2-2; CDR3aa: CASSSTLLAGTNTGELFF; CDR3nt: TGTGCCAGCAGCTCAACTCTTCTGGCGGGAACGAACACCGGGGAGCTGTTTTTT
v_gene: TRBV7-9; d_gene: NA; len: 13; abundance: NA; j_gene: TRBJ2-1; CDR3aa: CASSLALSNEQFF; CDR3nt: TGTGCCAGCAGCTTAGCTCTCAGTAATGAGCAGTTCTTC
v_gene: TRBV28; d_gene: TRBD1; len: 14; abundance: NA; j_gene: TRBJ1-5; CDR3aa: CASSSDRVNQPQHF; CDR3nt: TGTGCCAGCAGTTCGGACAGGGTGAATCAGCCCCAGCATTTT
v_gene: TRBV2; d_gene: TRBD2; len: 19; abundance: NA; j_gene: TRBJ2-7; CDR3aa: CASSTSEGGLAGGDYEQYF; CDR3nt: TGTGCCAGCAGCACATCAGAGGGGGGACTAGCGGGAGGGGACTACGAGCAGTACTTC
v_gene: TRBV19; d_gene: NA; len: 16; abundance: NA; j_gene: TRBJ1-1; CDR3aa: CASSQLGGSRNTEAFF; CDR3nt: TGTGCCAGTAGTCAGCTCGGGGGTAGCCGGAACACTGAAGCTTTCTTT
v_gene: TRBV6-1; d_gene: NA; len: 15; abundance: NA; j_gene: TRBJ1-5; CDR3aa: CASSEVTDYNQPQHF; CDR3nt: TGTGCCAGCAGTGAAGTAACAGACTACAATCAGCCCCAGCATTTT
v_gene: TRBV6-1; d_gene: NA; len: 14; abundance: NA; j_gene: TRBJ1-2; CDR3aa: CASSERQINYGYTF; CDR3nt: TGTGCCAGCAGTGAACGTCAGATTAACTATGGCTACACCTTC
v_gene: TRBV30; d_gene: TRBD1; len: 14; abundance: NA; j_gene: TRBJ1-3; CDR3aa: CAWRGGQGGNTIYF; CDR3nt: TGTGCCTGGAGGGGAGGACAGGGAGGAAACACCATATATTTT
v_gene: TRBV6-1; d_gene: NA; len: 14; abundance: NA; j_gene: TRBJ1-4; CDR3aa: CASSDRAPNEKLFF; CDR3nt: TGTGCCAGCAGTGACAGGGCCCCTAATGAAAAACTGTTTTTT
v_gene: TRBV27; d_gene: NA; len: 15; abundance: NA; j_gene: TRBJ1-2; CDR3aa: CASSFNQISIRGYTF; CDR3nt: TGTGCCAGCAGTTTCAATCAGATCTCTATCAGGGGCTACACCTTC
v_gene: TRBV13; d_gene: TRBD2; len: 17; abundance: NA; j_gene: TRBJ2-7; CDR3aa: CASSSAARGRALYEQYF; CDR3nt: TGTGCCAGCAGCTCCGCCGCTCGCGGGAGGGCCCTCTACGAGCAGTACTTC
v_gene: TRBV7-9; d_gene: TRBD2; len: 14; abundance: NA; j_gene: TRBJ2-7; CDR3aa: CASSYSGRALEQYF; CDR3nt: TGTGCCAGCAGCTATAGCGGGAGGGCCCTCGAGCAGTACTTC
v_gene: TRBV7-8; d_gene: TRBD2; len: 15; abundance: once; j_gene: TRBJ2-5; CDR3aa: CASSLLAGGPETQYF; CDR3nt: TGTGCCAGCAGCCTCCTAGCGGGAGGGCCAGAGACCCAGTACTTC
v_gene: TRBV4-2; d_gene: TRBD2; len: 19; abundance: NA; j_gene: TRBJ2-2; CDR3aa: CASSQGSSGSGNSPGELFF; CDR3nt: TGTGCCAGCAGCCAAGGGAGTAGCGGGAGTGGAAACTCCCCCGGGGAGCTGTTTTTT
v_gene: TRBV5-4; d_gene: NA; len: 16; abundance: NA; j_gene: TRBJ1-1; CDR3aa: CASSLGGGGWSTEAFF; CDR3nt: TGTGCCAGCAGCTTGGGGGGCGGGGGGTGGAGCACTGAAGCTTTCTTT
v_gene: TRBV10-2; d_gene: NA; len: 12; abundance: once; j_gene: TRBJ2-7; CDR3aa: CASMADSYEQYF; CDR3nt: TGCGCCAGCATGGCGGATTCCTACGAGCAGTACTTC
v_gene: TRBV27; d_gene: NA; len: 14; abundance: NA; j_gene: TRBJ1-4; CDR3aa: CASSLNRLNEKLFF; CDR3nt: TGTGCCAGCAGTTTAAACAGATTGAATGAAAAACTGTTTTTT
v_gene: TRBV27; d_gene: NA; len: 13; abundance: NA; j_gene: TRBJ2-7; CDR3aa: CASSATGSYEQYF; CDR3nt: TGTGCCTCGTCGGCGACAGGTTCCTACGAGCAGTACTTC
v_gene: TRBV27; d_gene: TRBD1; len: 15; abundance: NA; j_gene: TRBJ2-5; CDR3aa: CASSLSNRGRETQYF; CDR3nt: TGTGCCAGCAGTTTATCCAACAGGGGGAGAGAGACCCAGTACTTC
v_gene: TRBV5-4; d_gene: TRBD2; len: 17; abundance: NA; j_gene: TRBJ2-7; CDR3aa: CASSLGGLAGAAGEQYF; CDR3nt: TGTGCCAGCAGCTTGGGGGGACTAGCGGGAGCTGCCGGCGAGCAGTACTTC
v_gene: TRBV28; d_gene: TRBD2; len: 14; abundance: NA; j_gene: TRBJ2-7; CDR3aa: CASRASGAWGGQYF; CDR3nt: TGTGCCAGCAGAGCTAGCGGGGCCTGGGGTGGGCAGTACTTC
v_gene: TRBV28; d_gene: NA; len: 15; abundance: NA; j_gene: TRBJ1-1; CDR3aa: CASSPSGGADTEAFF; CDR3nt: TGTGCCAGCAGTCCTTCCGGGGGGGCGGACACTGAAGCTTTCTTT
v_gene: TRBV5-1; d_gene: TRBD1; len: 17; abundance: NA; j_gene: TRBJ1-3; CDR3aa: CASSGGQGQDSGNTIYF; CDR3nt: TGCGCCAGCAGCGGTGGACAGGGGCAAGACTCTGGAAACACCATATATTTT
v_gene: TRBV6-1; d_gene: TRBD1; len: 14; abundance: NA; j_gene: TRBJ2-1; CDR3aa: CASRAGTGYPMEFF; CDR3nt: TGTGCCAGCAGAGCCGGGACAGGGTACCCCATGGAGTTCTTC
v_gene: TRBV19; d_gene: NA; len: 16; abundance: NA; j_gene: TRBJ1-1; CDR3aa: CASSSWGGDMNTEAFF; CDR3nt: TGTGCCAGTAGTTCTTGGGGCGGAGACATGAACACTGAAGCTTTCTTT
v_gene: TRBV27; d_gene: NA; len: 15; abundance: NA; j_gene: TRBJ2-3; CDR3aa: CASSYTTEVTDTQYF; CDR3nt: TGTGCCAGCAGTTACACGACAGAAGTCACAGATACGCAGTATTTT
v_gene: TRBV28; d_gene: TRBD1; len: 16; abundance: NA; j_gene: TRBJ1-2; CDR3aa: CASKPGTGGTWGGYTF; CDR3nt: TGTGCCAGCAAGCCGGGGACAGGGGGTACCTGGGGGGGCTACACCTTC
v_gene: TRBV5-1; d_gene: NA; len: 15; abundance: NA; j_gene: TRBJ2-3; CDR3aa: CASCLDSWATDTQYF; CDR3nt: TGCGCCAGCTGCCTGGACTCCTGGGCCACAGATACGCAGTATTTT
v_gene: TRBV5-1; d_gene: NA; len: 15; abundance: NA; j_gene: TRBJ2-1; CDR3aa: CASSIRDLRSNEQFF; CDR3nt: TGCGCCAGCAGCATCCGGGACTTAAGGTCCAATGAGCAGTTCTTC
v_gene: TRBV7-2; d_gene: TRBD2; len: 14; abundance: NA; j_gene: TRBJ2-7; CDR3aa: CASSATSGLFEQYF; CDR3nt: TGTGCCAGCAGCGCGACTAGCGGGTTGTTCGAGCAGTACTTC
v_gene: TRBV5-1; d_gene: TRBD1; len: 15; abundance: medium-sized; j_gene: TRBJ2-7; CDR3aa: CASSSGDRFPYEQYF; CDR3nt: TGCGCCAGCAGCTCCGGGGACAGGTTTCCCTACGAGCAGTACTTC
v_gene: TRBV2; d_gene: NA; len: 14; abundance: once; j_gene: TRBJ2-7; CDR3aa: CASSSTYSGYEQYF; CDR3nt: TGTGCCAGCAGCTCAACCTATTCCGGCTACGAGCAGTACTTC
v_gene: TRBV5-1; d_gene: NA; len: 14; abundance: NA; j_gene: TRBJ2-5; CDR3aa: CASSLQIRGETQYF; CDR3nt: TGCGCCAGCAGCTTACAGATTAGGGGAGAGACCCAGTACTTC
v_gene: TRBV21-1; d_gene: NA; len: 16; abundance: NA; j_gene: TRBJ2-7; CDR3aa: CASSKEWTSGSYEQYF; CDR3nt: TGTGCCAGCAGCAAAGAGTGGACTAGCGGCTCCTACGAGCAGTACTTC
v_gene: TRBV25-1; d_gene: NA; len: 14; abundance: NA; j_gene: TRBJ1-2; CDR3aa: CASSEVGTYYGYTF; CDR3nt: TGTGCCAGCAGTGAAGTGGGCACTTACTATGGCTACACCTTC
v_gene: TRBV5-1; d_gene: NA; len: 16; abundance: NA; j_gene: TRBJ2-2; CDR3aa: CASSLDWGRITGELFF; CDR3nt: TGCGCCAGCAGCTTGGATTGGGGGCGCATCACCGGGGAGCTGTTTTTT
v_gene: TRBV5-1; d_gene: TRBD2; len: 15; abundance: NA; j_gene: TRBJ2-7; CDR3aa: CASSPGLAGVGEQYF; CDR3nt: TGCGCCAGCAGCCCGGGACTAGCGGGAGTGGGCGAGCAGTACTTC
v_gene: TRBV5-1; d_gene: TRBD1; len: 14; abundance: NA; j_gene: TRBJ2-3; CDR3aa: CASSLWTGGDTQYF; CDR3nt: TGCGCCAGCAGCCTCTGGACAGGGGGAGATACGCAGTATTTT
v_gene: TRBV25-1; d_gene: NA; len: 17; abundance: NA; j_gene: TRBJ2-1; CDR3aa: CASSIRKGPGEYNEQFF; CDR3nt: TGTGCCAGCAGTATACGTAAGGGGCCAGGGGAGTACAATGAGCAGTTCTTC
v_gene: TRBV6-4; d_gene: NA; len: 14; abundance: NA; j_gene: TRBJ2-6; CDR3aa: CASSQGLGANVLTF; CDR3nt: TGTGCCAGCAGTCAGGGATTGGGGGCCAACGTCCTGACTTTC
v_gene: TRBV6-1; d_gene: NA; len: 14; abundance: NA; j_gene: TRBJ2-7; CDR3aa: CASSAWTTLYEQYF; CDR3nt: TGTGCCAGCAGTGCCTGGACTACTCTTTACGAGCAGTACTTC